This entry lists 5 T cell receptor beta chains sequenced from one sample in a study of cytomegalovirus exposure and HLA in healthy donors. The PCR ran on 60 Vbeta and 13 Jbeta primers. TCRdb keeps only in-frame clones here, not all; method: immunoSEQ multiplex PCR. The table lists about 130,000 clones, more than 80% of them singletons. The sequenced sample consisted of PBMCs. Source of these receptors: a woman under 40 in good health and CMV-seropositive.

V gene TRBV7-9 combines with J gene TRBJ1-5; 11 positions agree with TRBD1. The CDR3 contains 14 residues. Trimming removed 5 bases from V and 4 bases from J; junction bases left unmatched: 1. Germline CDR1 and CDR2: SEHNR and FQNEAQ (reference sequence). CDR3 DNA: TGTGCCAGCAGCGGGACAGGGGGTAATCAGCCCCAGCATTTT. This translates into CASSGTGGNQPQHF.

This chain links TRBV7-2 with TRBJ2-5; TRBD2 aligns across 7 bases. The germline gives CDR1 SGHTA, CDR2 FQGNSA. There are 13 residues in the CDR3. The V and J ends lost 2 bases and 8 bases, in that order; junction bases with no gene match: 5. Written as DNA, the CDR3 is TGTGCCAGCAGCTTATTGCGGGAGCAAACCCAGTACTTC. Its translation is CASSLLREQTQYF. The variable domain in full, completed from reference TRBV7-2 and TRBJ2-5, reads GAGVSQSPSNKVTEKGKDVELRCDPISGHTALYWYRQSLGQGLEFLIYFQGNSAPDKSGLPSDRFSAERTGGSVSTLTIQRTQQEDSAVYLCASSLLREQTQYFGPGTRLLVL.

This chain links TRBV5-1 with TRBJ2-2; tentative D call: TRBD2 (5 bases). The CDR3 spans 14 residues. Germline CDR1 reads SGHRS; CDR2 reads YFSETQ. With 0 bases removed from V and 6 bases from J, the gap between germline ends came to 9 bases. The CDR3 loop reads CASSLDLSAGELFF. CDR3 DNA sequence: TGCGCCAGCAGCTTGGATCTTAGCGCCGGGGAGCTGTTTTTT.

The chain couples TRBV11-2 to TRBJ1-2, with a weak D call TRBD1 (5 bases). The CDR3 contains 16 residues. Trimming took off 4 bases at V and 6 bases at J, with 21 bases between the two ends. The germline gives CDR1 SGHAT, CDR2 FQNNGV. CDR3 protein: CASSSLGGIWENGYTF. Here the CDR3 DNA reads TGTGCCAGCAGCTCCCTTGGGGGGATTTGGGAAAATGGCTACACCTTC.

This clone was recorded only once. This sequence joins TRBV7-9 and TRBJ1-3; D not resolved. CDR3 length: 15 residues. The germline V and J ends were trimmed by 3 bases and 4 bases, with 13 bases remaining between them. The germline V gene has CDR1 SEHNR and CDR2 FQNEAQ (reference sequence). As DNA, the CDR3 is TGTGCCAGCAGCTTCGGGTATGGAGGGGGAAACACCATATATTTT. Translating it yields CASSFGYGGGNTIYF.